Below, one TCR beta chain is given with its context. Its antigen remains unidentified. The sequencer was an Illumina HiSeq 2000. 5'RACE template switching, by which a universal primer site and unique molecular identifiers were added, was used to make TCR beta cDNA libraries. Priming for cDNA synthesis came from the TCR beta constant segment, and two successive PCR amplification steps followed. The authors processed their data as follows. MIGEC was used to demultiplex reads and group the reads by UMI, and MiTCR was used to assemble and quantify clonotypes. To exclude erroneous sequences, any TCR cDNA sequence not supported by at least two reads was discarded. Downstream repertoire analysis used the tcR package, and clonotypes were matched across fractions by CDR3 nucleotide sequence plus V segment. VDJmatch was used to annotate antigen specificity against VDJdb, with one amino acid substitution in CDR3 allowed. TCRdb reprocessed the reads, and each CDR3 protein sequence is entered once, without DNA. TCRdb's processing, not the authors' own work, is the source of the V and J calls. The sample's table lists a count of about 260,000 distinct CDR3 sequences. The top ten constitute about 4.2% of the sample.

The sample originates from a study of T cells expressing NK-cell markers (dated by TCRdb to 2020 to 2021). Turning to the overall study: TCR beta-chain repertoires were profiled in sorted CD3+CD56+NKG2C+, CD3+CD56+NKG2C- and CD3+CD56-NKG2C+ T-cell subsets from eight donors. Seven of the eight sequenced donors were HCMV-seropositive and one was HCMV-seronegative. Randomly selected healthy volunteers, three men and five women, were used as the eight sequenced donors. Sequencing of the libraries produced 2 x 150 bp reads on Illumina HiSeq 2000/2500, MiSeq or NextSeq. The paper as a whole reports these results and caveats: Whether the expanded NKG2C-expressing T cell clones were specific for HCMV antigens remained unclear. In roughly 6 donors, the dominant CD3+CD56+NKG2C+ clonotypes ranked among the top 10 CD8+ clonotypes, making up roughly 1.0-8% of CD8+ T cells. Those dominant clonotypes were again the most abundant among CD3+CD56-NKG2C+ cells in a handful of donors, at 28.3-60.1%.

To determine HCMV serostatus, a commercial ELISA kit was used to detect HCMV-specific IgG in serum. Peripheral blood mononuclear cells were isolated from blood by Ficoll density gradient centrifugation. CDR1 LGHNA and CDR2 YNFKEQ were looked up in the germline V gene. Spanning cysteine to phenylalanine, the CDR3 consists of 17 amino acids. Only the protein is on record. The rearranged segments are TRBV4-2 and TRBJ2-2; with no DNA, the TCRdb D assignment of TRBD1 cannot be verified. This receptor was identified in a woman between 18 and 70 years old in good health. The source material was blood T cells: a sorted CD56 or NKG2C T cell subset, CD4+ or CD8+ T cells, or bulk PBMC T cells (not recorded which). The CDR3 loop reads CASSQQPEGGYTGELFF.